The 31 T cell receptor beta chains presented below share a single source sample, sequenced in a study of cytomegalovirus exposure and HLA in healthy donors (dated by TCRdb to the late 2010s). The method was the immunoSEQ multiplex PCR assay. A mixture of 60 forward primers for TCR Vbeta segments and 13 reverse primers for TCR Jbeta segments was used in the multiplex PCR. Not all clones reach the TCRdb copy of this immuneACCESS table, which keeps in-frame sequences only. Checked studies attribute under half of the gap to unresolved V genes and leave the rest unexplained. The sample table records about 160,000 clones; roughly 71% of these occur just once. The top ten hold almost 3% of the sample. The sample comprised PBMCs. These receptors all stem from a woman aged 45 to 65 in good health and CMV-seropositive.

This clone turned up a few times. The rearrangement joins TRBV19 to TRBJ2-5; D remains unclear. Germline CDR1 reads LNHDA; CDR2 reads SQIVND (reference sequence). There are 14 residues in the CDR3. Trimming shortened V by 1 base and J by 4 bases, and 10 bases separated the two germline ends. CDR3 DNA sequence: TGTGCCAGTAGTATAGGCGAGACTCGAGAGACCCAGTACTTC. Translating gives CASSIGETRETQYF.

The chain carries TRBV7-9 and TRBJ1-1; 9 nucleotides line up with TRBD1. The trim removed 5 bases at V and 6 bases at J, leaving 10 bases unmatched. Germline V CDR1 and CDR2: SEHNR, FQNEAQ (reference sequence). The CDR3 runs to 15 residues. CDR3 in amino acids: CASSATNRGHAEAFF. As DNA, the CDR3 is TGTGCCAGCAGCGCCACAAACAGGGGGCATGCTGAAGCTTTCTTT.

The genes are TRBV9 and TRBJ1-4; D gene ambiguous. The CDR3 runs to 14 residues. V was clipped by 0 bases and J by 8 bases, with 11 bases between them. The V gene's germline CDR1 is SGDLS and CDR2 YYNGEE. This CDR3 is CASSVGGRDEKLFF. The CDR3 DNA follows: TGTGCCAGCAGCGTAGGAGGGAGAGACGAAAAACTGTTTTTT.

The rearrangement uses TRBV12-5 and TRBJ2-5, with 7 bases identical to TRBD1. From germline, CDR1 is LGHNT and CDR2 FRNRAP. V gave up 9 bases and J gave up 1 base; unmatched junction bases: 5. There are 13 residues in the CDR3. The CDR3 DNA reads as TGTGCTAGCTCTGACAGGGCCCAAGAGACCCAGTACTTC. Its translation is CASSDRAQETQYF.

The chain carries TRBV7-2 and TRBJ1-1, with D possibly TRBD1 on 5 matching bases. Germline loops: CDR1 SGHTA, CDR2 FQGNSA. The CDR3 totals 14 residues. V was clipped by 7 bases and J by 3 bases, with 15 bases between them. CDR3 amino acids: CASTLQAWDTEAFF. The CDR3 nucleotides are TGTGCCAGCACATTACAGGCTTGGGACACTGAAGCTTTCTTT.

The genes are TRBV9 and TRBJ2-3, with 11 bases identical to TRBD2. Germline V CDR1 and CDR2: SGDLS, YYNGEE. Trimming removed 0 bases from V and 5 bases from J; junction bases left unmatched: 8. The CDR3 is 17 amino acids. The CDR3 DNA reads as TGTGCCAGCAGCGTAGATATAGCGGGGGGGCCCGGAGATACGCAGTATTTT. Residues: CASSVDIAGGPGDTQYF.

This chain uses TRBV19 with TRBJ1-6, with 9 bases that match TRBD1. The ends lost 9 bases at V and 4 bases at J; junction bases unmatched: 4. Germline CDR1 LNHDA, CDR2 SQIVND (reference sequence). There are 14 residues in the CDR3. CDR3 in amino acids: CASWDRAYNSPLHF. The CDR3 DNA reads TGTGCCAGCTGGGACAGGGCTTATAATTCACCCCTCCACTTT.

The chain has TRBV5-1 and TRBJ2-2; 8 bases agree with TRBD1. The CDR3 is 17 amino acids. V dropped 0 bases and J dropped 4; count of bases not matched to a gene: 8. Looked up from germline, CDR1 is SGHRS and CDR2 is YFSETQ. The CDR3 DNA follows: TGCGCCAGCAGCTTGGGCAGGGGGCTACGGGTCACCGGGGAGCTGTTTTTT. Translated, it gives CASSLGRGLRVTGELFF. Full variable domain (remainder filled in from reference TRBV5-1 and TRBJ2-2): KAGVTQTPRYLIKTRGQQVTLSCSPISGHRSVSWYQQTPGQGLQFLFEYFSETQRNKGNFPGRFSGRQFSNSRSEMNVSTLELGDSALYLCASSLGRGLRVTGELFFGEGSRLTVL.

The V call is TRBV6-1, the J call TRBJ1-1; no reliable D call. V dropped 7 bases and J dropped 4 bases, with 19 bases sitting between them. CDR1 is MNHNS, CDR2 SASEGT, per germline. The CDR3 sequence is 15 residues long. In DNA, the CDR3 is TGTGCCAGCAAACCTCCGGGGTGGATAGGCACTGAAGCTTTCTTT. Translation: CASKPPGWIGTEAFF.

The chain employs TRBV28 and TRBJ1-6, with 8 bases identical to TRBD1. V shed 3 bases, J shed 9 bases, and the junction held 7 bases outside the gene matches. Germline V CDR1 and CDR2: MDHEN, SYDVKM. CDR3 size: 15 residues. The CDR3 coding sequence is TGTGCCAGCAGTTTGCCCGACAGGGGCGGTTCACCCCTCCACTTT. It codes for CASSLPDRGGSPLHF.

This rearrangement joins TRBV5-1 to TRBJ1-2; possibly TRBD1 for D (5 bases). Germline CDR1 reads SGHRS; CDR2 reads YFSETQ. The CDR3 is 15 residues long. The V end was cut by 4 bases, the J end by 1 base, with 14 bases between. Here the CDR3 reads CASSRMQGLNYGYTF. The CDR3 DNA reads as TGCGCCAGCAGCCGGATGCAGGGTCTTAACTATGGCTACACCTTC.

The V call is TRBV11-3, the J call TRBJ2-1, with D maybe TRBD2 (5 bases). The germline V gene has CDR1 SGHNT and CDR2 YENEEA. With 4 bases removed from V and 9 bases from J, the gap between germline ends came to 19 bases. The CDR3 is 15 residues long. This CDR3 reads CASSSRSGIDGEQFF. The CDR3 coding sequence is TGTGCCAGCAGCTCGCGGTCCGGGATTGATGGTGAGCAGTTCTTC.

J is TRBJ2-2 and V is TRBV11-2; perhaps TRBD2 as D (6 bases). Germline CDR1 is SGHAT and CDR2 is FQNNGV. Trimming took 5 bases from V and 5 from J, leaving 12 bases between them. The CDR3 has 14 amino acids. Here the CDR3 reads CASSPLRGTGELFF. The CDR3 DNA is TGTGCCAGCAGCCCACTTCGGGGGACCGGGGAGCTGTTTTTT.

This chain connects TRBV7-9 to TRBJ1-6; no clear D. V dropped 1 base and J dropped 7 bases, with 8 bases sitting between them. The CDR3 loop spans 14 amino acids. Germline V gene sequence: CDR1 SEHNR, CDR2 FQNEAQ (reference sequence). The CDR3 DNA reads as TGTGCCAGCAGCTTAGGCTGGGCCAATTCACCCCTCCACTTT. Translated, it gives CASSLGWANSPLHF.

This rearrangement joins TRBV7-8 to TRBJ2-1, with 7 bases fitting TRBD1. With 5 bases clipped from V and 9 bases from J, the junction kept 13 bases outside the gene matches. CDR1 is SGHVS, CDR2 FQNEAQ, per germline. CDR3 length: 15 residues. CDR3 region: CASSPRDSKTSEQFF. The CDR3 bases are TGTGCCAGCAGCCCTAGGGACAGTAAAACGAGTGAGCAGTTCTTC.

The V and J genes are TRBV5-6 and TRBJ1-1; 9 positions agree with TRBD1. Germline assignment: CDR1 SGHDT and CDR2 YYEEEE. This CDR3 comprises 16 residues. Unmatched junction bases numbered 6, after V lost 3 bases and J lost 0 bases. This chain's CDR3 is CASSSRQGGMNTEAFF. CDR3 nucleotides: TGTGCCAGCAGCTCCCGACAGGGGGGGATGAACACTGAAGCTTTCTTT.

The CDR3 here is CASSQAPGFNYGYTF. For the CDR3, the DNA is TGCGCCAGCAGCCAAGCCCCGGGGTTCAACTATGGCTACACCTTC. The chain couples TRBV4-1 to TRBJ1-2; no clear D. Germline values: CDR1 MGHRA, CDR2 YSYEKL. Trimming cost V 1 base and J 2 bases, with 11 bases left between them. The CDR3 totals 15 residues.

CDR3 in amino acids: CASSASVNTEAFF. The CDR3 DNA sequence: TGTGCCAGCAGTGCTTCGGTGAACACTGAAGCTTTCTTT. This chain connects TRBV27 to TRBJ1-1; D is uncertain. CDR3 length: 13 residues. V was clipped by 5 bases and J by 0 bases, with 7 bases between them. CDR1 and CDR2 (germline): MNHEY, SMNVEV (reference sequence).

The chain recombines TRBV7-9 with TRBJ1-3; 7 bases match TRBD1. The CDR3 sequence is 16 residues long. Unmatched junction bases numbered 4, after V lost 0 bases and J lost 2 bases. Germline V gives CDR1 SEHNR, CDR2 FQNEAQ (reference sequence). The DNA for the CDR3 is TGTGCCAGCAGCTTAGCGAAGGGGGCAACTGGAAACACCATATATTTT. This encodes CASSLAKGATGNTIYF.

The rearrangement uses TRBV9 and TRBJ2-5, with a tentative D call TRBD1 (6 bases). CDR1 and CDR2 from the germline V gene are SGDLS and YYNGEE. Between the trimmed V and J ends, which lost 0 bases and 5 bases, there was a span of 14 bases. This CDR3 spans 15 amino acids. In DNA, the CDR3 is TGTGCCAGCAGCGTAGTAGGTGGGGGCGCGGAGACCCAGTACTTC. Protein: CASSVVGGGAETQYF.

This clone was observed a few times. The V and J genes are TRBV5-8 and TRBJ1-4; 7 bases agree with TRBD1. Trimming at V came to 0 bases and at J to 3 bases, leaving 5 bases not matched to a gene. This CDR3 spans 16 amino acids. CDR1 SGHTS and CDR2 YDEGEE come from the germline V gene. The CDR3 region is CASSLAKDRANEKLFF. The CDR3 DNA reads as TGTGCCAGCAGCTTGGCCAAAGACAGGGCTAATGAAAAACTGTTTTTT.

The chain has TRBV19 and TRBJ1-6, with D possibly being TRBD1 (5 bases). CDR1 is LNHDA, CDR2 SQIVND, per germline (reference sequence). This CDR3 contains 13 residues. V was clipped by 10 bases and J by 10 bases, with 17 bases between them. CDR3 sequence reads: CATKGQGGSPLHF. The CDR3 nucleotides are TGTGCCACCAAGGGGCAGGGAGGATCACCCCTCCACTTT.

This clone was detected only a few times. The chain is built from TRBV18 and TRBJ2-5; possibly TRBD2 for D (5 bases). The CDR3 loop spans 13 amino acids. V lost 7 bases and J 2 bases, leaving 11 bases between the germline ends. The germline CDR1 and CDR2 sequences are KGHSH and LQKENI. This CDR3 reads CASYDWEQETQYF. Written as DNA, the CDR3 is TGTGCCAGCTACGATTGGGAGCAAGAGACCCAGTACTTC.

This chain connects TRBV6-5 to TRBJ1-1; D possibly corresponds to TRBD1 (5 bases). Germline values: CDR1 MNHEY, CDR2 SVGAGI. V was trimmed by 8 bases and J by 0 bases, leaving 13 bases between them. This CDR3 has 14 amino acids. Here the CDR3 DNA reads TGTGCCAGCGCCCCGACAGCTATGAACACTGAAGCTTTCTTT. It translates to CASAPTAMNTEAFF.

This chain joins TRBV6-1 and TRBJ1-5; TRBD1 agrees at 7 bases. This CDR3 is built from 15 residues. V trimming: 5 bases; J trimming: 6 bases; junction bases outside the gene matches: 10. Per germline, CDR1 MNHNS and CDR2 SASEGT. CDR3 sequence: CASSPSKGAFQPQHF. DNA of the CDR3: TGTGCCAGCAGTCCCTCGAAGGGGGCGTTTCAGCCCCAGCATTTT.

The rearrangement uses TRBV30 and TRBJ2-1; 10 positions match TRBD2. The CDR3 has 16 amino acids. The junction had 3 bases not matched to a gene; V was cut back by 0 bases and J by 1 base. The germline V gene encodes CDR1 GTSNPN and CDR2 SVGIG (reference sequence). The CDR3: CAWSVERGGSYNEQFF. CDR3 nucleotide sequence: TGTGCCTGGAGTGTGGAGCGGGGGGGGTCCTACAATGAGCAGTTCTTC. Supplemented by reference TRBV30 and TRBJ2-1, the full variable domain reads SQTIHQWPATLVQPVGSPLSLECTVEGTSNPNLYWYRQAAGRGLQLLFYSVGIGQISSEVPQNLSASRPQDRQFILSSKKLLLSDSGFYLCAWSVERGGSYNEQFFGPGTRLTVL.

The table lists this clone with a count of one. The CDR3 nucleotides are TGTGCCAGCAAACCTAAGGGGCATGGCTACACCTTC. Its protein is CASKPKGHGYTF. The gene calls are TRBV6-5 and TRBJ1-2, with D possibly matching TRBD1 (5 bases). Trimming took off 7 bases at V and 6 bases at J, with 12 bases between the two ends. Germline CDR1 reads MNHEY; CDR2 reads SVGAGI. CDR3 length equals 12 residues.

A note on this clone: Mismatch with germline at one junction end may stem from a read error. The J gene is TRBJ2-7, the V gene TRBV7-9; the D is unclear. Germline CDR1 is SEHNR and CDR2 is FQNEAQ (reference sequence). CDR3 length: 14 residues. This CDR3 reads CSSSFGRVFGEQYF. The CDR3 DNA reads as TGTTCCAGCAGCTTCGGTCGAGTGTTCGGCGAGCAGTACTTC.

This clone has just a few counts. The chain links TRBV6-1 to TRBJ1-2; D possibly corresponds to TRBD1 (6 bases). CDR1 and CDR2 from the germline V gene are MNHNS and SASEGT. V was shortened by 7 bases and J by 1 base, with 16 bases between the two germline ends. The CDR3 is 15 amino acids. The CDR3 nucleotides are TGTGCCAGCACCGAAGCGGGGGCGGGTAACTATGGCTACACCTTC. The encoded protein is CASTEAGAGNYGYTF.

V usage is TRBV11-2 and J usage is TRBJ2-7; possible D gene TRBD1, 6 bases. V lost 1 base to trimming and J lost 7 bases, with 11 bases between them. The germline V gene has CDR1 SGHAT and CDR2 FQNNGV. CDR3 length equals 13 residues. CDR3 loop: CASSLARGGEQYF. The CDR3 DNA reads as TGTGCCAGCAGCTTAGCCAGGGGCGGTGAGCAGTACTTC.

CDR3 region: CASSISAGVRGDTQYF. Here the CDR3 DNA reads TGTGCCAGTAGTATTTCTGCGGGGGTGAGGGGAGATACGCAGTATTTT. The chain is built from TRBV19 and TRBJ2-3; 7 nucleotides match TRBD2. The V gene's germline CDR1 is LNHDA and CDR2 SQIVND (reference sequence). This CDR3 has 16 residues. V lost 3 bases and J lost 5; bases outside the gene matches: 11.